The T cell receptor (beta chain) described here comes from a study of metastatic and nonmetastatic thyroid tumors. TCRdb re-processed the PCR reads through MiXCR. This sample has approximately 16,000 clones, with approximately 25% found just once. Germline CDR1 and CDR2: PRHDT and FYEKMQ (reference sequence). The V end was cut by 8 bases, the J end by 9 bases, with 17 bases between. CDR3 size: 13 residues. Thyroid surgery took place with no prior treatment in any patient. This clonotype originated in a female donor with papillary thyroid cancer or a benign thyroid nodule (not recorded which). Some clones in this sample may be carry-over from other donors' samples. The sample consisted of adjacent normal tissue. V and J are TRBV13 and TRBJ2-4, with unresolved D. As DNA, the CDR3 is TGTGCCAGCTCGGACCGGAGAGGCGGCATTCAGTACTTC. Amino acids: CASSDRRGGIQYF.